This T cell receptor beta chain was obtained from a study of blood T cell repertoires in COVID-19. Study information: There were acute and convalescent COVID-19 samples, and they came from the United States, Italy and Spain. T cells, B-cell-depleted T cells, or PBMCs provided the cDNA or gDNA that served as material.

The CDR3 consists of 14 residues. V lost 3 bases to trimming and J lost 3 bases; unmatched junction nucleotides: 4. Germline V gene lookup returns CDR1 SEHNR and CDR2 FQNEAQ (reference sequence). This clone was observed a single time. Original processing notes: Quantification of nucleated cells was approximated via reference gene primer amplification. Data came from immunoSEQ multiplex PCR; TCRdb stores just in-frame clones and leaves some out. V and J calls and clone size are as listed in that table; D and trimming were resolved from the DNA. The sample gives about 39,000 clones, more than 85% of which show up once; approximately 2% is in the top ten.

This clonotype was obtained from a man aged 45-60 years with active COVID-19. The specimen sequenced was peripheral blood. J is TRBJ1-2 and V is TRBV7-9; 7 bases are shared with TRBD1. CDR3 sequence reads: CASSLNRGDYGYTF. The DNA for the CDR3 is TGTGCCAGCAGCTTGAACAGGGGAGACTATGGCTACACCTTC.